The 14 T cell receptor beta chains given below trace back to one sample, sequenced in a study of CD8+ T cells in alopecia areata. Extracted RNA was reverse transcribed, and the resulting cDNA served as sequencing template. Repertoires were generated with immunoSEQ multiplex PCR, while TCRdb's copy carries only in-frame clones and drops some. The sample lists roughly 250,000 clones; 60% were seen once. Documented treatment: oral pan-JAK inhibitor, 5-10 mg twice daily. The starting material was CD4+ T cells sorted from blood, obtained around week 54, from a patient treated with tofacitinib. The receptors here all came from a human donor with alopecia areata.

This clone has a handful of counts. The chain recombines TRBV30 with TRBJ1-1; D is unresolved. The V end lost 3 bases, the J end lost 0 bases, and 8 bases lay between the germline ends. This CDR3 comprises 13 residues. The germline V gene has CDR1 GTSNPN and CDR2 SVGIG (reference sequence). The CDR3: CAWRTTLNTEAFF. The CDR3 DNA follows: TGTGCCTGGAGAACAACCCTGAACACTGAAGCTTTCTTT.

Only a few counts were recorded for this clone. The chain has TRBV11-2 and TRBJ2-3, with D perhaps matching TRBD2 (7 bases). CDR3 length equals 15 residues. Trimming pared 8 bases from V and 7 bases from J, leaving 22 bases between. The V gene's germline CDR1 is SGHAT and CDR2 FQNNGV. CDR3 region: CASYPTEGGRYTQYF. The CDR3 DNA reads TGTGCCAGCTACCCCACTGAGGGGGGGCGGTATACGCAGTATTTT.

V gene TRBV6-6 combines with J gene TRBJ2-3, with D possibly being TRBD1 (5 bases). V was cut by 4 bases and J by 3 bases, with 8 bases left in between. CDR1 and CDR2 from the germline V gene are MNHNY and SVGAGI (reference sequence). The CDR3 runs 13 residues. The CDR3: CASSFPGTDTQYF. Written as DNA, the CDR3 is TGTGCCAGCAGTTTCCCAGGGACAGATACGCAGTATTTT.

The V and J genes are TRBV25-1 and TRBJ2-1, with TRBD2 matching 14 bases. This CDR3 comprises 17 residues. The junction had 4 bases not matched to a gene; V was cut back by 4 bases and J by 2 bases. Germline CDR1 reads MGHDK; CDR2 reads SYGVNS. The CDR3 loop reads CASSGLAGGIAYNEQFF. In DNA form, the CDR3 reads TGTGCCAGCAGTGGACTAGCGGGGGGGATCGCCTACAATGAGCAGTTCTTC.

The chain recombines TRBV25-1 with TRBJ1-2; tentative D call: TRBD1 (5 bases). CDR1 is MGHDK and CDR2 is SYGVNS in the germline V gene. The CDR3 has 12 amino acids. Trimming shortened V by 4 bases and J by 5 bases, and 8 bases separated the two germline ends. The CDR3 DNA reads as TGTGCCAGCAGTGTAACAGGTTATGGCTACACCTTC. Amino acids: CASSVTGYGYTF.

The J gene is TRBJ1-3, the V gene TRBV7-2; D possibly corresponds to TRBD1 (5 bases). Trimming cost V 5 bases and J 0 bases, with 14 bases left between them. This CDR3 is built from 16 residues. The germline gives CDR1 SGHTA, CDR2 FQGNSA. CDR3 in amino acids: CASSPLGPSSGNTIYF. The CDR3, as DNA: TGTGCCAGCAGCCCTTTGGGGCCGAGCTCTGGAAACACCATATATTTT.

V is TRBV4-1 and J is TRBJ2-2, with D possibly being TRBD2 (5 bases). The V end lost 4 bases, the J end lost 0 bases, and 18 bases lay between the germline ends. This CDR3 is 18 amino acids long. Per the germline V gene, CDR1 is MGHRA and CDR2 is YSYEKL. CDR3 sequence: CASSLLTGLSANTGELFF. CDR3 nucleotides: TGCGCCAGCAGCCTACTTACCGGACTGTCCGCGAACACCGGGGAGCTGTTTTTT.

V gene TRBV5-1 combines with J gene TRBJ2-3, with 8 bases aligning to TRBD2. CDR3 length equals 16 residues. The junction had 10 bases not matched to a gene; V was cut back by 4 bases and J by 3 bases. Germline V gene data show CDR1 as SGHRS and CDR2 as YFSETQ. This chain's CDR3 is CASSLVSGGDTDTQYF. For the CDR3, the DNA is TGCGCCAGCAGCCTTGTAAGCGGGGGAGATACAGATACGCAGTATTTT.

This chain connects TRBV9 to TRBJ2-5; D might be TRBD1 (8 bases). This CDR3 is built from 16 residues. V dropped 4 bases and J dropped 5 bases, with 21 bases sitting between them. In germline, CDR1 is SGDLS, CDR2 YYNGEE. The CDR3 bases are TGTGCCAGCAGCTTAGACCCTGGACAGGGAGGGGAGACCCAGTACTTC. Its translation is CASSLDPGQGGETQYF.

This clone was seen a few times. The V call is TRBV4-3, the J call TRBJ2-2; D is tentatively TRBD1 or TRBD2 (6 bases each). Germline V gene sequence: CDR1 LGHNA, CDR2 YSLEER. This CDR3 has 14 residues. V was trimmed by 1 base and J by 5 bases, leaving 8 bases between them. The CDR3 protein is CASSQVGGTGELFF. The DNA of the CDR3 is TGCGCCAGCAGCCAAGTAGGGGGGACCGGGGAGCTGTTTTTT.

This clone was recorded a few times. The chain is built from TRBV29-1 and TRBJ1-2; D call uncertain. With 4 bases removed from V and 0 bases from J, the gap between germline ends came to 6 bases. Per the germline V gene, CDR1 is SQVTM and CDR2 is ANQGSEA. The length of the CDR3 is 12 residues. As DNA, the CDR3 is TGCAGCGTTGCGATGTCTAACTATGGCTACACCTTC. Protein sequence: CSVAMSNYGYTF.

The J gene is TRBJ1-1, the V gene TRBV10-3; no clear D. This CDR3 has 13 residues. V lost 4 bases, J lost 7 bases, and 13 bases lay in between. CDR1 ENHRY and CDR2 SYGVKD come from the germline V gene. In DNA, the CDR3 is TGTGCCATCAGTGGAACAGAAGCCAATGAAGCTTTCTTT. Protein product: CAISGTEANEAFF.

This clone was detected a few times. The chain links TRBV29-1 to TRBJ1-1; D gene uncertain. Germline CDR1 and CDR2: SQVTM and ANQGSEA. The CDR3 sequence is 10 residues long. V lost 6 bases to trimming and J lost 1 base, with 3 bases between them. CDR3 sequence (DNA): TGCAGCGTCGAGAACACTGAAGCTTTCTTT. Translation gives CSVENTEAFF.

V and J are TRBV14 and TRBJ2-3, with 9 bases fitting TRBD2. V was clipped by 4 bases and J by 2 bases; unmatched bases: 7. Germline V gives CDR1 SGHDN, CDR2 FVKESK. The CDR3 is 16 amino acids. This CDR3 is CASSPIAGALTDTQYF. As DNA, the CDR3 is TGTGCCAGCAGCCCCATAGCGGGGGCCCTCACAGATACGCAGTATTTT.